Below are 24 T cell receptor beta chains sequenced from a single sample in a study of T cells in Graves' hyperthyroidism and ophthalmopathy (dated by TCRdb to about 2019). Library preparation employed multiplex PCR. Sequenced on an Illumina HiSeq 2000. The TCR beta CDR3 regions were amplified from RNA transcripts. The TCR CDR3 was subjected to a first round of RT-PCR using the HTBI primer set and the Qiagen OneStep RT-PCR kit. Through fastp at Q25 and MiXCR, TCRdb rebuilt clones from the public reads, retaining in-frame beta chains. Rows matching on CDR3 protein sequence are summarized as one entry with the most common DNA and genes. The sample has about 290,000 distinct CDR3 sequences on record, 10% to 15% of them singletons. Roughly 8.5% of the sample goes to the ten largest clones. The sample taken for sequencing was blood. These receptors came from a woman in her thirties with Graves' hyperthyroidism that later progressed to Graves' ophthalmopathy.

The chain combines TRBV2 with TRBJ1-5, with D uncertain. The V and J ends lost 3 bases and 6 bases respectively, with 6 bases between them. Germline values: CDR1 SNHLY, CDR2 FYNNEI. The CDR3 runs to 12 residues. The CDR3 protein is CASSDEVQPQHF. CDR3 in DNA: TGTGCCAGCAGTGATGAGGTTCAGCCCCAGCATTTT.

This clonotype was counted between two and nine times. J is TRBJ2-1 and V is TRBV25-1, with D perhaps given as TRBD1 or TRBD2 (5 bases each). Trimming left V 6 bases short and J 4 bases short, with 13 bases between. This CDR3 comprises 14 residues. Germline CDR1 and CDR2: MGHDK and SYGVNS. CDR3 sequence (DNA): TGTGCCAGCAGGGAACTAGGGGAGTACAATGAGCAGTTCTTC. The encoded protein is CASRELGEYNEQFF.

This clonotype was observed many times. This rearrangement joins TRBV5-1 to TRBJ2-1, with 7 bases lining up with TRBD2. From germline, CDR1 is SGHRS and CDR2 YFSETQ. V lost 2 bases, J lost 8 bases, and 13 bases stayed unmatched. This CDR3 is 16 amino acids long. CDR3 sequence reads: CASSLAGTPTGHEQFF. The CDR3 DNA follows: TGCGCCAGCAGCTTAGCGGGAACCCCCACAGGCCATGAGCAGTTCTTC.

This clonotype appeared a few times. A much larger clone lies one base from this, so it may be a read error. Lacking the conserved final phenylalanine or tryptophan, this CDR3 likely reflects a read error. This sequence joins TRBV6-2 or TRBV6-3 and TRBJ1-1; D possibly corresponds to TRBD1 (6 bases). The V end lost 5 bases, the J end lost 0 bases, and 13 bases lay between the germline ends. The CDR3 has 15 residues. Germline V CDR1 and CDR2: MNHEY, SVGEGT. The CDR3 coding sequence is TGTGCCAGCAGTAAAATAGGACAGATGAACACTGAAGCTTTCCTT. Translated: CASSKIGQMNTEAFL.

The chain is built from TRBV4-2 and TRBJ2-1; 7 bases are shared with TRBD2. V shed 4 bases, J shed 5 bases, and the junction held 11 bases outside the gene matches. The germline V gene has CDR1 LGHNA and CDR2 YNFKEQ. The CDR3 runs to 16 residues. As DNA, the CDR3 is TGTGCCAGCAGCCTTGCGCGGGAGCCCCCCCACAATGAGCAGTTCTTC. Encoded protein: CASSLAREPPHNEQFF.

The chain has TRBV20-1 and TRBJ2-5; no firm D call. Per germline, CDR1 DFQATT and CDR2 SNEGSKA (reference sequence). Trimming took off 5 bases at V and 3 bases at J, with 4 bases between the two ends. This CDR3 comprises 10 residues. This CDR3 is CSAGEETQYF. The CDR3 DNA follows: TGCAGTGCTGGGGAAGAGACCCAGTACTTC.

The sample holds many counts of this clonotype. The chain joins TRBV12-3 or TRBV12-4 to TRBJ2-7; 12 nucleotides match TRBD2. V shed 6 bases and J 7 bases; nucleotides not matched to a gene: 7. CDR3 length equals 14 residues. The CDR3 here is CASRETSGRDEQYF. The CDR3, as DNA: TGTGCCAGCAGGGAGACTAGCGGGAGAGATGAGCAGTACTTC.

The sample holds many counts of this clonotype. The chain is built from TRBV5-8 and TRBJ2-3, with D uncertain. This CDR3 has 13 amino acids. Germline V gene sequence: CDR1 SGHTS, CDR2 YDEGEE. Trimming cost V 0 bases and J 8 bases, with 10 bases left between them. As DNA, the CDR3 is TGTGCCAGCAGCTTGGGGACCCGAGTTACGCAGTATTTT. Translated: CASSLGTRVTQYF.

This clonotype showed up many times. The rearrangement joins TRBV7-3 to TRBJ2-7; perhaps TRBD2 as D (5 bases). The CDR3 covers 14 residues. Germline CDR1 and CDR2: SGHTA and FQGTGA. Trimming shortened V by 2 bases and J by 2 bases, and 10 bases separated the two germline ends. This CDR3 is CASSLDVGAYEQYF. The CDR3 DNA follows: TGTGCCAGCAGCTTAGACGTCGGGGCCTACGAGCAGTACTTC.

This clonotype was found many times. The chain combines TRBV28 with TRBJ1-2; the match to TRBD1 covers 7 bases. CDR3 size: 13 residues. V shed 3 bases and J 7 bases; nucleotides not matched to a gene: 5. CDR1 MDHEN and CDR2 SYDVKM come from the germline V gene. The CDR3 sequence: CASSFEGALGYTF. CDR3 nucleotides: TGTGCCAGCAGTTTTGAGGGGGCGCTTGGCTACACCTTC.

There are a few counts of this clonotype. With a much larger clone just one base away, this may be a read error. The chain combines TRBV7-2 with TRBJ2-7; TRBD1 matches at 7 bases. From germline, CDR1 is SGHTA and CDR2 FQGNSA. This CDR3 region has 14 residues. V trimming: 4 bases; J trimming: 3 bases; junction bases outside the gene matches: 6. CDR3 sequence reads: CASSWETGNYEQYF. DNA of the CDR3: TGTGCCAGCAGCTGGGAGACAGGGAACTACGAGCAGTACTTC.

In its sample, this clonotype was seen many times. The chain recombines TRBV3-1 with TRBJ2-2, with D possibly matching TRBD1 (6 bases). The CDR3 loop spans 15 amino acids. Germline assignment: CDR1 LGHDT and CDR2 YNNKEL (reference sequence). Trimming removed 0 bases at V and 3 bases at J, with 8 bases between. The CDR3: CASSQEGHHTGELFF. CDR3 coding DNA: TGTGCCAGCAGCCAAGAGGGACATCACACCGGGGAGCTGTTTTTT. The full variable domain, rest sourced from reference TRBV3-1 and TRBJ2-2, is DTAVSQTPKYLVTQMGNDKSIKCEQNLGHDTMYWYKQDSKKFLKIMFSYNNKELIINETVPNRFSPKSPDKAHLNLHINSLELGDSAVYFCASSQEGHHTGELFFGEGSRLTVL.

This clonotype was counted ten times or more. V gene TRBV5-1 combines with J gene TRBJ2-3; D remains ambiguous. Trimming removed 1 base at V and 0 bases at J, with 9 bases between. In germline, CDR1 is SGHRS, CDR2 YFSETQ. The CDR3 is 15 amino acids. DNA of the CDR3: TGCGCCAGCAGCTTGTCCGACCCCAGCACAGATACGCAGTATTTT. This gives the protein CASSLSDPSTDTQYF.

This clonotype was picked up a small number of times. Given a much more abundant clone one base away, this may be a read error. The J gene is TRBJ2-3, the V gene TRBV12-3 or TRBV12-4; the D is unclear. The CDR3 consists of 15 residues. The CDR3 region is CASSSDLVGADRQYF. The CDR3, as DNA: TGTGCCAGCAGCTCGGACCTTGTTGGTGCAGATAGGCAGTATTTT.

This clonotype was seen at least ten times. The V gene is TRBV18, the J gene TRBJ2-6; no reliable D call. Trimming stripped 5 bases from V and 0 bases from J, with 8 bases between. This CDR3 spans 15 amino acids. Germline V gene data show CDR1 as KGHSH and CDR2 as LQKENI. For the CDR3, the DNA is TGTGCCAGCTCAACACAGAGCTCTGGGGCCAACGTCCTGACTTTC. This codes for CASSTQSSGANVLTF.

This clonotype was counted ten times or more. V is TRBV11-2 and J is TRBJ1-2; D is uncertain. Trimming removed 5 bases from V and 3 bases from J, with 19 bases in between. From germline, CDR1 is SGHAT and CDR2 FQNNGV. This CDR3 has 16 amino acids. The CDR3 spells CASSPLGVGLHYGYTF. In DNA, the CDR3 is TGTGCCAGCAGCCCCCTGGGCGTAGGGCTGCACTATGGCTACACCTTC.

This clonotype was seen ten or more times. V usage is TRBV28 and J usage is TRBJ2-7; 11 bases map to TRBD1. CDR1 MDHEN and CDR2 SYDVKM come from the germline V gene. V was pared by 7 bases and J by 3 bases, with 5 bases of the junction left unmatched. The CDR3 contains 14 residues. CDR3 DNA sequence: TGTGCCAGCAAAGGGACAGGGGGTTTCTACGAGCAGTACTTC. Protein sequence: CASKGTGGFYEQYF.

This clonotype was counted a few times. This rearrangement joins TRBV30 to TRBJ1-4; no firm D call. Trimming left V 4 bases short and J 8 bases short, with 20 bases between. The CDR3 runs to 15 residues. Germline CDR1 and CDR2: GTSNPN and SVGIG (reference sequence). The CDR3 DNA reads as TGTGCCTGGAAGAATCCCGGAGGGAGTTGGGAAAAACTGTTTTTT. Protein: CAWKNPGGSWEKLFF.

V is TRBV28 and J is TRBJ1-2; TRBD1 matches at 12 bases. Germline CDR1 is MDHEN and CDR2 is SYDVKM. J lost 7 bases, V lost 5 bases, and 8 bases had no gene match. The CDR3 sequence is 15 residues long. CDR3 nucleotides: TGTGCCAGCAGTCCTCCGGGACAGGGGGCGCCTGGCTACACCTTC. This encodes CASSPPGQGAPGYTF.

This clonotype was counted ten times or more. This chain links TRBV28 with TRBJ2-5, with 8 bases aligning to TRBD1. Germline CDR1 and CDR2: MDHEN and SYDVKM. Trimming cost V 9 bases and J 6 bases; bases outside gene matches: 18. The CDR3 has 16 residues. The CDR3, as DNA: TGTGCCAGGGGCGAGGATTGGCAGGGGGCGAGAAAGACCCAGTACTTC. Its protein is CARGEDWQGARKTQYF.

In regard to this clonotype: A much larger clone differs from this one at a single base, so this may be a read error. This chain joins TRBV20-1 and TRBJ2-7; no firm D call. Germline-derived CDR1 and CDR2 are DFQATT and SNEGSKA (reference sequence). The CDR3 runs to 14 residues. The CDR3 protein is CGARPRKSSYEQYF. In nucleotides, the CDR3 is TGCGGTGCCCGTCCCAGGAAGAGCTCCTACGAGCAGTACTTC.

This clonotype was detected only a few times. CDR3 region: CASSQDPLVEPQHF. As DNA, the CDR3 is TGTGCCAGCAGCCAGGACCCTCTGGTTGAGCCCCAGCATTTT. This chain connects TRBV4-2 to TRBJ1-5; D is undetermined. The germline V gene has CDR1 LGHNA and CDR2 YNFKEQ. This CDR3 is built from 14 residues. V was clipped by 3 bases and J by 8 bases, with 14 bases between them.

This clonotype was counted only a few times. Possible read error: a much larger clone is one base away. The genes are TRBV7-2 and TRBJ1-5, with 12 bases matching TRBD1. The CDR3 spans 15 residues. Losses at the gene ends were 7 bases for V and 6 bases for J; bases not matched to a gene: 7. Per the germline V gene, CDR1 is SGHTA and CDR2 is FQGNSA. CDR3 sequence reads: CASNPGTGGIQPQHF. CDR3 DNA sequence: TGTGCCAGCAACCCCGGGACAGGGGGCATTCAGCCCCAGCATTTT. Filled out from reference TRBV7-2 and TRBJ1-5, the complete variable domain reads GAGVSQSPSNKVTEKGKDVELRCDPISGHTALYWYRQSLGQGLEFLIYFQGNSAPDKSGLPSDRFSAERTGGSVSTLTIQRTQQEDSAVYLCASNPGTGGIQPQHFGDGTRLSIL.

This clonotype was counted a few times. A much larger clone differs from this one at a single base, so this may be a read error. V is TRBV28 and J is TRBJ1-3; possibly TRBD1 for D (6 bases). The CDR3 totals 17 residues. Germline-derived CDR1 and CDR2 are MDHEN and SYDVKM. CDR3 nucleotides: TGTGCCGGCAGTTTTTATCCGACAGGCCCCTCTGGAAACACCATATATTTT. Translating it yields CAGSFYPTGPSGNTIYF.